The sequence of this TCR beta chain was determined in a study of cytomegalovirus exposure and HLA in healthy donors. In its sample, this clone was seen a few times. Its specificity is not known. The PCR used 60 Vbeta and 13 Jbeta primers. Sequencing used immunoSEQ multiplex PCR; TCRdb keeps in-frame clones, though not all of them. The sample yields around 110,000 clones, roughly 80% seen once. V was clipped by 5 bases and J by 3 bases; unmatched bases: 7. CDR1 and CDR2 from the germline V gene are SGHNT and YYREEE (reference sequence). This CDR3 spans 15 amino acids. Overall study results and limits: A later analysis linked a missense DCLRE1C variant to TCR beta V- and J-gene trimming. A previous analysis found most TCR beta V segments productive roughly 90% or roughly 30% of the time. Presence/absence analyses took donor sequencing depth as roughly uniform.

The chain couples TRBV5-4 to TRBJ1-1, with TRBD1 identical over 10 bases. The specimen was PBMCs. The sequence derives from a man aged 35 to 55 in good health and CMV-seronegative. CDR3 residues: CASRRTGGLDTEAFF. The CDR3 DNA reads TGTGCCAGCAGGAGGACAGGGGGATTGGACACTGAAGCTTTCTTT.